This T cell receptor beta chain was obtained from a study of T cells after yellow fever vaccination. From the 5' RACE reads, TCRdb called clonotypes with MiXCR, one entry per CDR3 protein. There are hundreds of thousands of distinct CDR3 sequences in the sample; about 12% occur only once, and about 15% lies in the top ten. The CDR3 is made up of 15 amino acids. The V gene end was trimmed by 3 bases and the J gene end by 4 bases; junction bases not matched to a gene: 7. Germline V CDR1 and CDR2: SEHNR, FQNEAQ (reference sequence). The receptor was isolated from a man aged 25 to 40 who received the YFV17D yellow fever vaccine. This chain connects TRBV7-9 to TRBJ2-3; 7 bases are a match to TRBD2. The sequencing here drew on PBMCs, taken on the day of the yellow fever booster vaccination. CDR3 in DNA: TGTGCCAGCAGCTTCGAGCGGGAATTGGCAGATACGCAGTATTTT. Its translation: CASSFERELADTQYF.